Below, one T cell receptor beta chain is given with its context. Trimming left V 4 bases short and J 6 bases short, with 11 bases between. Germline CDR1 SGHDT, CDR2 YYEEEE. This CDR3 has 13 residues. The sample originates from a study of shared clonotypes between healthy human individuals. The data were produced by immunoSEQ multiplex PCR, yet TCRdb's version contains in-frame clones alone and is incomplete. Among 600,000 to 800,000 clones listed, over 60% were seen once. The J gene is TRBJ1-5, the V gene TRBV5-6; D is ambiguous. The clonotype originates from a woman under 40 in good health. The source material was memory CD4+ T cells sorted from blood. Noted subset: CD45RA-negative fraction. The CDR3 DNA is TGTGCCAGCAGCGCCAAGGTTTCTCAGCCCCAGCATTTT. Translated, it gives CASSAKVSQPQHF.